This T cell receptor (beta chain) was recorded in a study of cytomegalovirus exposure and HLA in healthy donors. Overall study: From 170 million or so T cells, an earlier analysis saw roughly 100 million unique TCR beta sequences. Study observations and caveats: Data from an earlier analysis indicated that most TCR beta V segments were productive either about 90% or about 30% of the time. In a later analysis, TCR association rates varied by HLA locus: DRB1 most, HLA-C fewest.

Of note for this clone: Its antigen is unknown.

PCR used 60 Vbeta primers and 13 Jbeta primers. Assay used: immunoSEQ multiplex PCR; TCRdb lists only in-frame clones, some missing. The repertoire holds 150,000 to 200,000 clones, with around nine tenths as singletons. The clonotype was recovered from a woman aged 25 to 39 in good health and CMV-seronegative. The source material was PBMCs.

This CDR3 is CASSQPQGTGENLVNEQYF. CDR3 coding DNA: TGCGCCAGCAGTCAACCCCAGGGGACAGGGGAGAATTTAGTCAACGAGCAGTACTTC. V gene TRBV23-1 combines with J gene TRBJ2-7; 10 positions match TRBD1. TRBV23-1 is treated as an ORF (open reading frame) with a function not yet certain. The junction had 18 bases not matched to a gene; V was cut back by 2 bases and J by 5 bases. The CDR3 totals 19 residues.